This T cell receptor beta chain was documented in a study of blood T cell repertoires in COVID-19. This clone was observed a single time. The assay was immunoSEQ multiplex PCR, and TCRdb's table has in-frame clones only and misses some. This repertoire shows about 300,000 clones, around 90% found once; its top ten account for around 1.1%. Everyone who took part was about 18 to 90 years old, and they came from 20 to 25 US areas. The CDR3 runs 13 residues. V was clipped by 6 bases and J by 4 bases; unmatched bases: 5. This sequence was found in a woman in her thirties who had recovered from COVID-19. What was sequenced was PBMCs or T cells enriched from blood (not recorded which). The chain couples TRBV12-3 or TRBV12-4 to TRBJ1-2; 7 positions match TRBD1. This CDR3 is CASRPDRAYGYTF. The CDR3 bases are TGTGCCAGCAGGCCAGACAGGGCCTATGGCTACACCTTC.